The T cell receptor (beta chain) described here comes from a study of T cell responses to AZD1222 COVID-19 vaccine. Repertoires were generated with immunoSEQ multiplex PCR, while TCRdb's copy carries only in-frame clones and drops some. In the table there are 85,000 to 100,000 clones, around nine tenths of which are singletons. The CDR3 runs 13 residues. Germline CDR1 and CDR2: LNHDA and SQIVND (reference sequence). Trimming stripped 10 bases from V and 3 bases from J, with 13 bases between. This TCR was recovered from an adult in good health. Sequences were derived from peripheral blood, sampled on day 0 of AZD1222 vaccination. This sequence joins TRBV19 and TRBJ1-5; a possible D gene is TRBD1 (5 bases). DNA for the CDR3: TGTGCCACTGGGGGGGGTCTCAATCAGCCCCAGCATTTT. This translates into CATGGGLNQPQHF. Based on the CDR3 plus reference TRBV19 and TRBJ1-5, the full variable domain is DGGITQSPKYLFRKEGQNVTLSCEQNLNHDAMYWYRQDPGQGLRLIYYSQIVNDFQKGDIAEGYSVSREKKESFPLTVTSAQKNPTAFYLCATGGGLNQPQHFGDGTRLSIL.